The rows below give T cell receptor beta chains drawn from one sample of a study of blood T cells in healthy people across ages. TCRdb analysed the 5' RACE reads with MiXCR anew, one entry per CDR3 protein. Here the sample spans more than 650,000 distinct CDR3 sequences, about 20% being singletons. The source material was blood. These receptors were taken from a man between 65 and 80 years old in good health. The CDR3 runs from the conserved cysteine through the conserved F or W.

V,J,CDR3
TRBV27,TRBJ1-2,CASSIRSGANYGYTF
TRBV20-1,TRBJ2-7,CSARTGNLYEQYF
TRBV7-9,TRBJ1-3,CASSSTQGNAGNTIYF
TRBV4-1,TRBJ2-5,CASSQRTSGGRQETQYF
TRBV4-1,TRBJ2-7,CASSQDKGDEQYF
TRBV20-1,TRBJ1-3,CSASGDGRSGNTIYF
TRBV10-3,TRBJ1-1,CAIRRQGLDTEAFF
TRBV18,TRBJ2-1,CASSPPTGGAYNEQFF
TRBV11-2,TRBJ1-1,CASSQQSSTEAFF
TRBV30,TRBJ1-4,CAWRNRGYEKLFF
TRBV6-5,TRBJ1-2,CASSRAGGAYGYTF
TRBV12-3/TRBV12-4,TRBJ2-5,CASSAGALQETQYF
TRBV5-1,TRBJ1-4,CASTQGAANEKLFF
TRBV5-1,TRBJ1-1,CASSRGTEGTEAFF
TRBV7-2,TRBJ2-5,CASSGRGIALWGETQYF
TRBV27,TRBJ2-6,CASSFRDYASGANVLTF
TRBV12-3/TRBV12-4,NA,CASSWGSEQFF